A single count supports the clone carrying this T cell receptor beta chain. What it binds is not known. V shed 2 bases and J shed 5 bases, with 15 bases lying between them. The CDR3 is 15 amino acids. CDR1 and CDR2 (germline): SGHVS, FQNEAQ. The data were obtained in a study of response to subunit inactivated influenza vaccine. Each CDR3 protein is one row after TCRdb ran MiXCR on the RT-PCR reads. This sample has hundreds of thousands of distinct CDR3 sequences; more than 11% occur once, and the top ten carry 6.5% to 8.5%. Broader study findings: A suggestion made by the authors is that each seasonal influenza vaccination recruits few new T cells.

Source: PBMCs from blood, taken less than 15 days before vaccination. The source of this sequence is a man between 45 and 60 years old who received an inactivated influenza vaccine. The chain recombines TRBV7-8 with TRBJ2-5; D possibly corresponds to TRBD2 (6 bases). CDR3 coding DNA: TGTGCCAGCAGCTTATCGGAGGGATTGTTGGAGACCCAGTACTTC. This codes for CASSLSEGLLETQYF. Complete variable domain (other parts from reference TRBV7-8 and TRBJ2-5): GAGVSQSPRYKVAKRGQDVALRCDPISGHVSLFWYQQALGQGPEFLTYFQNEAQLDKSGLPSDRFFAERPEGSVSTLKIQRTQQEDSAVYLCASSLSEGLLETQYFGPGTRLLVL.